Listed below are T cell receptor beta chains from one sample, sequenced in a study of blood T cell repertoires in COVID-19. Assay: immunoSEQ multiplex PCR; the TCRdb copy retains only in-frame clones and omits some. The data show over 150,000 clones, with approximately 84% seen just once and more than 0.85% held by the top ten. Input material: peripheral blood. Receptor source: a man aged 35-49 years with acute or convalescent COVID-19. The CDR3 runs from the conserved cysteine through the conserved F or W. The order of the fields is clone size, J gene, V gene, D gene, CDR3 DNA, CDR3 protein. The D gene is left open where the match is weak. Rows give clone size only sometimes, using once, few, many, or a class for an expanded clone.

>NA|TRBJ2-3|TRBV3-1/TRBV3-2|TRBD1
TGTGCCAGCAGCCGGTGGACAGGAGGCACAGATACGCAGTATTTT
CASSRWTGGTDTQYF
>few|TRBJ2-7|TRBV7-9|TRBD1
TGTGCCAGCAGCTTGACCCGGGACAGCTCCTACGAGCAGTACTTC
CASSLTRDSSYEQYF
>NA|TRBJ1-2|TRBV30|TRBD1
TGTGCCTGGGGCCGACAGGGGAATAACTATGGCTACACCTTC
CAWGRQGNNYGYTF
>NA|TRBJ2-5|TRBV7-3|TRBD2
TGTGCCAGCAGCTCCGGGACTAGCGGGCGAGAGACCCAGTACTTC
CASSSGTSGRETQYF
>many|TRBJ2-3|TRBV27|NA
TGTGCCAGCAGTTTTTCAGCCGGGACAGATACGCAGTATTTT
CASSFSAGTDTQYF
>NA|TRBJ1-6|TRBV3-1/TRBV3-2|NA
TGTGCCAGCAGTTCGGGCCTTAGCGGATCACCCCTCCACTTT
CASSSGLSGSPLHF
>once|TRBJ2-1|TRBV10-3|TRBD1
TGTGCCATCAGTGGAATTACAGGGGGATGGAGCAATGAGCAGTTCTTC
CAISGITGGWSNEQFF
>NA|TRBJ2-3|TRBV6-1|NA
TGTGCCAGCAGTGAAGTGGGGACTCCGACGCAGTATTTT
CASSEVGTPTQYF
>NA|TRBJ2-2|TRBV16|TRBD1
TGTGCCAGCAGCCGGACAGGGGGGAAAACCGGGGAGCTGTTTTTT
CASSRTGGKTGELFF
>NA|TRBJ2-7|TRBV5-1|TRBD1
TGCGCCAGCAGCGCCGGGACAGGGGGCGAGCAGTACTTC
CASSAGTGGEQYF
>once|TRBJ1-2|TRBV5-4|TRBD1
TGTGCCAGCAGCCTGGACAGGTTCGAAGGCTACACCTTC
CASSLDRFEGYTF
>NA|TRBJ1-2|TRBV7-2|TRBD1
TGTGCCAGCAGCTTGGTTACCGGGACAGACTATGGCTACACCTTC
CASSLVTGTDYGYTF
>NA|TRBJ1-5|TRBV6-6|NA
TGTGCCAGCTCCAGGGTGGCAGCGAACAATCAGCCCCAGCATTTT
CASSRVAANNQPQHF
>NA|TRBJ1-2|TRBV2|TRBD1
TGTGCCAGCAGGCCCTCGACAGGGTCGGGTGGCTACACCTTC
CASRPSTGSGGYTF
>NA|TRBJ1-3|TRBV6-5|NA
TGTGCCAGCAGTTTACCAGGGGCTGGAAACACCATATATTTT
CASSLPGAGNTIYF
>NA|TRBJ2-5|TRBV6-2/TRBV6-3|TRBD2
TGTGCCAGCAGTCGGGGACTAGACGGGACCCAGTACTTC
CASSRGLDGTQYF
>NA|TRBJ1-3|TRBV3-1/TRBV3-2|TRBD1
TGTGCCAGCAGCCAGACAGGGGCAAAGGGTGGAAACACCATATATTTT
CASSQTGAKGGNTIYF
>NA|TRBJ1-2|TRBV11-2|TRBD1
TGTGCCAGCAGCTTTGGGACAGGGCCCTATGGCTACACCTTC
CASSFGTGPYGYTF
>NA|TRBJ2-4|TRBV5-1|TRBD1
TGCGCCAGCAGCCCGAGGGGGGACAGGGTAGACATTCAGTACTTC
CASSPRGDRVDIQYF
>few|TRBJ1-5|TRBV5-6|TRBD1
TGTGCCAGCAGCCAGGGGGTTCAGCCCCAGCATTTT
CASSQGVQPQHF
>NA|TRBJ2-2|TRBV6-2/TRBV6-3|TRBD1
TGTGCCAGCAGTTGGACAGGAATAAACACCGGGGAGCTGTTTTTT
CASSWTGINTGELFF
>few|TRBJ1-1|TRBV10-3|TRBD1
TGTGCCATCAGTGAGTCGGACAGGCCTAACACTGAAGCTTTCTTT
CAISESDRPNTEAFF
>NA|TRBJ2-2|TRBV7-3|NA
TGTGCCAGCAGCCCGGGGGGCGCAAACACCGGGGAGCTGTTTTTT
CASSPGGANTGELFF
>NA|TRBJ1-2|TRBV30|NA
TGTGCCTGGAGGTTGGGCGCCAGCCAGGGTCAGAGTAACTATGGCTACACCTTC
CAWRLGASQGQSNYGYTF
>NA|TRBJ2-7|TRBV27|TRBD2
TGTGCCACCGGAAGGCGGGGGTACATGTCTTACGAGCAGTACTTC
CATGRRGYMSYEQYF
>few|TRBJ2-5|TRBV5-6|NA
TGTGCCAGCAGCTTGTGGGGCAGTGGGACCCAGTACTTC
CASSLWGSGTQYF
>NA|TRBJ2-1|TRBV3-1/TRBV3-2|NA
TGTGCCAGCAGCCAATCCCGGAATGAGCAGTTCTTC
CASSQSRNEQFF
>NA|TRBJ2-1|TRBV27|TRBD2
TGTGCCAGCAGTTTAAGGACTAGTTTAAATGAGCAGTTCTTC
CASSLRTSLNEQFF
>NA|TRBJ1-4|TRBV9|NA
TGTGCCAGCACCTTTTCGGCAACTAATGAAAAACTGTTTTTT
CASTFSATNEKLFF
>NA|TRBJ2-1|TRBV5-5|NA
TGTGCCAGCAGCTTAAGAGAACGGGGGTACAGCTCCTACAATGAGCAGTTCTTC
CASSLRERGYSSYNEQFF
>NA|TRBJ1-2|TRBV29-1|NA
TGCAGCGTCTGGACATCCCCCTATGGCTACACCTTC
CSVWTSPYGYTF
>once|TRBJ2-3|TRBV5-6|TRBD1
TGTGCCAGCAGCTCTGTACAGGGGTCCACAGATACGCAGTATTTT
CASSSVQGSTDTQYF
>once|TRBJ2-3|TRBV2|NA
TGTGCCAGCAGTGAACAGGGGGGTAGCACAGATACGCAGTATTTT
CASSEQGGSTDTQYF
>NA|TRBJ2-1|TRBV18|TRBD2
TGTGCCAGCTCCCGGGGACTAGCGGGGGAGAATGAGCAGTTCTTC
CASSRGLAGENEQFF
>NA|TRBJ1-2|TRBV7-2|NA
TGTGCCAGCACCGAACTGGGAGGTCTTAACTATGGCTACACCTTC
CASTELGGLNYGYTF
>NA|TRBJ2-2|TRBV9|NA
TGTGCCAGCAGCTCGGACATAAAGAACACCGGGGAGCTGTTTTTT
CASSSDIKNTGELFF
>few|TRBJ1-1|TRBV19|NA
TGTGCCAGTAGTATAATAGAGAACACTGAAGCTTTCTTT
CASSIIENTEAFF
>few|TRBJ1-6|TRBV18|TRBD1
TGTGCCAGCGCAGGGGGCCTGGATAATTCACCCCTCCACTTT
CASAGGLDNSPLHF